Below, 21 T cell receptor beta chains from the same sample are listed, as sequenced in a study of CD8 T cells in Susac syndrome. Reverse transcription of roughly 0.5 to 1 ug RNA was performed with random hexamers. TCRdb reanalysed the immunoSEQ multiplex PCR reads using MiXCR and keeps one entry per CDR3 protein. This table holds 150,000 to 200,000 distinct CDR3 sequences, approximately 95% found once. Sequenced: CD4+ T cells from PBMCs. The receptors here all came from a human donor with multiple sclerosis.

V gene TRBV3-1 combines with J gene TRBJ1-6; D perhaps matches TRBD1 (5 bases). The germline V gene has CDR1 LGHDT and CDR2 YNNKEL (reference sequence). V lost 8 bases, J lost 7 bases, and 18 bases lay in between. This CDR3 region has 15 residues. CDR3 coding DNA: TGTGCCAGCGGGGGGAGGGGCGCTTACAATTCACCCCTCCACTTT. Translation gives CASGGRGAYNSPLHF.

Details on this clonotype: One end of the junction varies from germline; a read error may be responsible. The chain's CDR3 is CASSFAGQGSSMDF. In nucleotides, the CDR3 is TGTGCCAGCAGCTTTGCGGGACAGGGCTCTTCCATGGACTTC. V gene TRBV11-2 combines with J gene TRBJ2-7; 9 positions agree with TRBD1. The CDR3 is made up of 14 amino acids. The V gene's germline CDR1 is SGHAT and CDR2 FQNNGV. The full variable domain, in which reference TRBV11-2 and TRBJ2-7 provide the parts outside the CDR3, is EAGVAQSPRYKIIEKRQSVAFWCNPISGHATLYWYQQILGQGPKLLIQFQNNGVVDDSQLPKDRFSAERLKGVDSTLKIQPAKLEDSAVYLCASSFAGQGSSMDFGPGTRLTVT.

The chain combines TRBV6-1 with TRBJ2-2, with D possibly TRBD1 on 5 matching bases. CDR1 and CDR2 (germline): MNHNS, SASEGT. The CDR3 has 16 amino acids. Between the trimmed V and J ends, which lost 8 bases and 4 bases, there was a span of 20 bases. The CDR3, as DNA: TGTGCCAGCGCCAAGGTAGTGGGGCTAGGCACCGGGGAGCTGTTTTTT. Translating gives CASAKVVGLGTGELFF.

CDR3 nucleotide sequence: TGTGCCTACAGGGGCGGGAACACCGGGGAGCTGTTTTTT. It translates to CAYRGGNTGELFF. The chain combines TRBV12-3 or TRBV12-4 with TRBJ2-2; 7 nucleotides align to TRBD1. The CDR3 runs to 13 residues. V lost 11 bases to trimming and J lost 1 base; unmatched junction nucleotides: 4.

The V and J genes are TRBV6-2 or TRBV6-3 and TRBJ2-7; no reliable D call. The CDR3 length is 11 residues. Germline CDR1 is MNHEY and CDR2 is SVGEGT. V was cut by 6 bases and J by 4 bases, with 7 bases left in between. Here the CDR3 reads CASRTNYEQYF. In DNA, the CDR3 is TGTGCCAGCAGGACCAATTACGAGCAGTACTTC.

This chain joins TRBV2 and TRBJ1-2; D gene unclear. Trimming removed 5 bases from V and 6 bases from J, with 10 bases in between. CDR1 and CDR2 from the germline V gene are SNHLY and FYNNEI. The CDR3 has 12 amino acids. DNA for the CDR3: TGTGCCAGCAGTCCGACGCGAGATGGCTACACCTTC. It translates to CASSPTRDGYTF.

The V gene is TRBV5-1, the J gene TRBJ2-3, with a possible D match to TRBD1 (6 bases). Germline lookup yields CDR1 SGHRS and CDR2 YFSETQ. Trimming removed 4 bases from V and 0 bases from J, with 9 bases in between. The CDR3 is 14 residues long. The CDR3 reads CASSRDTSTDTQYF. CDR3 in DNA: TGCGCCAGCAGCCGGGACACTAGCACAGATACGCAGTATTTT.

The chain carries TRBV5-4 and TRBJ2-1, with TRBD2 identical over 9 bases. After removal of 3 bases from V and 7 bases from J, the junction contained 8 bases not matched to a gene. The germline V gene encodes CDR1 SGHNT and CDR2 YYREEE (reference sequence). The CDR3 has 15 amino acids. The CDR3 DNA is TGTGCCAGCAGCTCCTTAGCGGGGGTCCGAAATGAGCAGTTCTTC. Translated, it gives CASSSLAGVRNEQFF.

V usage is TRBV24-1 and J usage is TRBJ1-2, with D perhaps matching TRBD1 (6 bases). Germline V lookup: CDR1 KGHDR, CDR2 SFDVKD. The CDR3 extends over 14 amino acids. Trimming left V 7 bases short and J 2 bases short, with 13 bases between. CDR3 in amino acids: CATSSTGINYGYTF. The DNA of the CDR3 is TGTGCCACCAGCTCGACAGGCATCAACTATGGCTACACCTTC.

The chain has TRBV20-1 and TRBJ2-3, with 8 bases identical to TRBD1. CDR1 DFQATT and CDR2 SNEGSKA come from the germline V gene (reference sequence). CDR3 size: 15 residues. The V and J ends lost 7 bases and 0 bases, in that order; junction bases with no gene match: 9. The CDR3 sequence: CSVYLQGESTDTQYF. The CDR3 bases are TGCAGTGTTTATCTACAGGGGGAAAGCACAGATACGCAGTATTTT.

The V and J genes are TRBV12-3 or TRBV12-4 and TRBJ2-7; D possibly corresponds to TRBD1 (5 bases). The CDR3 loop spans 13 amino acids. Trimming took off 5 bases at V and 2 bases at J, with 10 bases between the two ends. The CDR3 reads CASSQTVPYEQYF. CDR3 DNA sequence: TGTGCCAGCAGTCAGACAGTCCCCTACGAGCAGTACTTC.

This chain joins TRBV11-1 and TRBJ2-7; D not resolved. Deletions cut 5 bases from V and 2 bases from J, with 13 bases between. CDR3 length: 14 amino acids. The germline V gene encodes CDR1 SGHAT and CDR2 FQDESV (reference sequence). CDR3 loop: CASSPLRKTYEQYF. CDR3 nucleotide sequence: TGTGCCAGCAGCCCGTTACGGAAGACCTACGAGCAGTACTTC. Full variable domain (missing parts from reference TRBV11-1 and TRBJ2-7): EAEVAQSPRYKITEKSQAVAFWCDPISGHATLYWYRQILGQGPELLVQFQDESVVDDSQLPKDRFSAERLKGVDSTLKIQPAELGDSAMYLCASSPLRKTYEQYFGPGTRLTVT.

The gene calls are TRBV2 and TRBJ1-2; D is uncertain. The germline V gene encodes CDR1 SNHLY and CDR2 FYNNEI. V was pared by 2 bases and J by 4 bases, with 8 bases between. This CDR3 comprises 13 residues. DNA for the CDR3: TGTGCCAGCAGTGAAACTCCCATCTATGGCTACACCTTC. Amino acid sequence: CASSETPIYGYTF.

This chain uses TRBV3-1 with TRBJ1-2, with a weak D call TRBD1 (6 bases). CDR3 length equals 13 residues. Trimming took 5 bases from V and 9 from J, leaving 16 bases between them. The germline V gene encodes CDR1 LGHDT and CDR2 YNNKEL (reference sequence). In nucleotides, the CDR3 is TGTGCCAGCAGCTCGGGACACTGGATGAGCTACACCTTC. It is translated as CASSSGHWMSYTF.

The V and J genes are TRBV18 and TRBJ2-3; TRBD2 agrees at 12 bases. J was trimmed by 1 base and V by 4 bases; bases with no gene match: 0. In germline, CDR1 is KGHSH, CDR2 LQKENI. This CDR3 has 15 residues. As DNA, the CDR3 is TGTGCCAGCTCACGGACTAGCGGGGGCACAGATACGCAGTATTTT. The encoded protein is CASSRTSGGTDTQYF.

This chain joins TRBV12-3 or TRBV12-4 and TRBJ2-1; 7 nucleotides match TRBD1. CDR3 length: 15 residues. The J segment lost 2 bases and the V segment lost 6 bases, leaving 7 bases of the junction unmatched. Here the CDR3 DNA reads TGTGCCAGCAGCTGGGACAGACTAACCTACAATGAGCAGTTCTTC. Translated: CASSWDRLTYNEQFF.

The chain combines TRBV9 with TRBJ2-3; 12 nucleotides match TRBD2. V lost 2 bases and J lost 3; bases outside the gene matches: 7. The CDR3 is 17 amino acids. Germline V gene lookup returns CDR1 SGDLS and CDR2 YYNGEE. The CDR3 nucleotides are TGTGCCAGCAGCGTCGGACTAGCGGGGCGAGGAACAGATACGCAGTATTTT. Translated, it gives CASSVGLAGRGTDTQYF.

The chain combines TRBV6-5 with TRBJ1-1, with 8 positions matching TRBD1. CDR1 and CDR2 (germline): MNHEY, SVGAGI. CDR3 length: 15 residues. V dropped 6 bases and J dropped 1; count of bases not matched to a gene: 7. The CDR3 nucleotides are TGTGCCAGCAGCGAGACGACAGGGGAGAACACTGAAGCTTTCTTT. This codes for CASSETTGENTEAFF.

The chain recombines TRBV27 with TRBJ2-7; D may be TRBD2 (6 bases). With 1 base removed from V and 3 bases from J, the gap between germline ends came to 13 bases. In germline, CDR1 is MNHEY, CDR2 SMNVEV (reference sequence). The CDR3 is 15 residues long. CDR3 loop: CASSLLAAGGYEQYF. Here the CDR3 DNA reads TGTGCCAGCAGTTTATTGGCAGCCGGGGGCTACGAGCAGTACTTC.

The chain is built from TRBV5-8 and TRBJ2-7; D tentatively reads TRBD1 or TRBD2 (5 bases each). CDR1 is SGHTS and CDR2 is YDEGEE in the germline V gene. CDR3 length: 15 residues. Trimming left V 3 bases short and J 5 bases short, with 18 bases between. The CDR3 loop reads CASSYFGASQDEQYF. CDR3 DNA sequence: TGTGCCAGCAGCTACTTCGGGGCAAGCCAGGACGAGCAGTACTTC.

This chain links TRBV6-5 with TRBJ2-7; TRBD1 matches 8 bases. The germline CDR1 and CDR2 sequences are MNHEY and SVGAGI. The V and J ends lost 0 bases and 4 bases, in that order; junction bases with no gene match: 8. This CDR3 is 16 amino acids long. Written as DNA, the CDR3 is TGTGCCAGCAGTTACTCGACAGGGGCCGAGACTTACGAGCAGTACTTC. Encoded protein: CASSYSTGAETYEQYF.